A single T cell receptor (beta chain) is shown here with its context. This specimen belongs to a study of blood T cell repertoires in COVID-19. Study information: From T cells, B-cell-depleted T cells, or PBMCs came the material, which was cDNA or gDNA.

Libraries were prepared by immunoSEQ multiplex PCR; TCRdb keeps only in-frame clonotypes and omits some of them. The sample lists roughly 45,000 clones, roughly 80% occurring once. Sample: peripheral blood. The receptor was derived from a human donor in a cohort sampled during active COVID-19.

The CDR3 spells CASSGGLGQGKGCGNTIYF. In nucleotides, the CDR3 is TGTGCCAGCAGCGGTGGGCTGGGACAGGGGAAAGGGTGCGGAAACACCATATATTTT. J is TRBJ1-3 and V is TRBV11-3, with 10 bases fitting TRBD1. CDR1 is SGHNT, CDR2 YENEEA, per germline. V gave up 5 bases and J gave up 4 bases; unmatched junction bases: 17. The CDR3 runs to 19 residues. Looking up the rest from reference TRBV11-3 and TRBJ1-3 gives the full variable domain: EAGVVQSPRYKIIEKKQPVAFWCNPISGHNTLYWYLQNLGQGPELLIRYENEEAVDDSQLPKDRFSAERLKGVDSTLKIQPAELGDSAVYLCASSGGLGQGKGCGNTIYFGEGSWLTVV.